This is a list of T cell receptor beta chains from one sample in a study of shared clonotypes between healthy human individuals. Here immunoSEQ multiplex PCR was the method, and the copy in TCRdb shows in-frame clones only, minus some. The sample lists 950,000 to 1,300,000 clones, about 70% occurring once. Input material: memory CD4+ T cells sorted from blood. The receptors were gathered from a young man in good health. CDR3s leave out the opening cysteine and the closing phenylalanine or tryptophan. Size is stated for part of the rows, as once, few or many counts, or as a class when the clone is expanded.

CDR3aa: ASSLGAANTEAF
abundance: NA
v_gene: TRBV7-9
j_gene: TRBJ1-1

CDR3aa: ASSPRSHGYT
abundance: few
v_gene: TRBV19
j_gene: TRBJ1-2

CDR3aa: ASSLVAGGTSVQTQY
abundance: few
v_gene: TRBV7-2
j_gene: TRBJ2-5

CDR3aa: ASSLSNLGGIDEKLF
abundance: few
v_gene: TRBV28
j_gene: TRBJ1-4

CDR3aa: ASSQDGRGMIYGYT
abundance: NA
v_gene: TRBV14
j_gene: TRBJ1-2

CDR3aa: ASSLDGAGTDTQY
abundance: few
v_gene: TRBV5-1
j_gene: TRBJ2-3

CDR3aa: ASSDGQGPGETQY
abundance: NA
v_gene: TRBV5-1
j_gene: TRBJ2-5

CDR3aa: ASSPGLADPFSYNEQF
abundance: NA
v_gene: TRBV5-1
j_gene: TRBJ2-1

CDR3aa: ASSLGWNQPQH
abundance: NA
v_gene: TRBV5-1
j_gene: TRBJ1-5

CDR3aa: AIRSQVSGVSPLH
abundance: NA
v_gene: TRBV10-3
j_gene: TRBJ1-6

CDR3aa: ASSLRPGEVNEQF
abundance: NA
v_gene: TRBV7-2
j_gene: TRBJ2-1

CDR3aa: ASSPVGGIGDEQF
abundance: NA
v_gene: TRBV7-9
j_gene: TRBJ2-1

CDR3aa: ASSLGLQETQY
abundance: NA
v_gene: TRBV7-8
j_gene: TRBJ2-5

CDR3aa: ASTRQGNTGELF
abundance: NA
v_gene: TRBV6-5
j_gene: TRBJ2-2

CDR3aa: ASSPLGPGNEQF
abundance: NA
v_gene: TRBV18
j_gene: TRBJ2-1

CDR3aa: ASSESSSAYGYT
abundance: NA
v_gene: TRBV10-2
j_gene: TRBJ1-2

CDR3aa: ASREREASPLH
abundance: NA
v_gene: TRBV28
j_gene: TRBJ1-6

CDR3aa: ASSPRDEQY
abundance: once
v_gene: TRBV7-9
j_gene: TRBJ2-7

CDR3aa: ASSESGAARGAGELF
abundance: NA
v_gene: TRBV10-1
j_gene: TRBJ2-2

CDR3aa: ASARVGGETQY
abundance: NA
v_gene: TRBV19
j_gene: TRBJ2-5

CDR3aa: ASSLESGRDTQY
abundance: NA
v_gene: TRBV5-1
j_gene: TRBJ2-3

CDR3aa: SARDTRGYT
abundance: NA
v_gene: TRBV20-1
j_gene: TRBJ1-2

CDR3aa: ASSLETGEWAEQY
abundance: NA
v_gene: TRBV11-2
j_gene: TRBJ2-7

CDR3aa: ASSLASGYEQY
abundance: NA
v_gene: TRBV5-6
j_gene: TRBJ2-7

CDR3aa: ASSYSGFEQY
abundance: NA
v_gene: TRBV6-5
j_gene: TRBJ2-7

CDR3aa: ASSYSSTGANVLT
abundance: once
v_gene: TRBV6-5
j_gene: TRBJ2-6

CDR3aa: ASSLSGIGWESEQF
abundance: NA
v_gene: TRBV28
j_gene: TRBJ2-1

CDR3aa: ASRPVAGEPYEQY
abundance: NA
v_gene: TRBV10-2
j_gene: TRBJ2-7

CDR3aa: ASSRLQGYEQY
abundance: NA
v_gene: TRBV6-6
j_gene: TRBJ2-7

CDR3aa: ASSLVAGLSSGANVLT
abundance: NA
v_gene: TRBV7-2
j_gene: TRBJ2-6

CDR3aa: ASSLTRSSYNSPLH
abundance: NA
v_gene: TRBV19
j_gene: TRBJ1-6

CDR3aa: ASGQNRDRGKRAEAF
abundance: NA
v_gene: TRBV12-5
j_gene: TRBJ1-1

CDR3aa: ASSLEGTLLNTGELF
abundance: NA
v_gene: TRBV5-1
j_gene: TRBJ2-2

CDR3aa: ASRHTGEQF
abundance: NA
v_gene: TRBV6-5
j_gene: TRBJ2-1

CDR3aa: ATSRDKGGYRQPQH
abundance: few
v_gene: TRBV15
j_gene: TRBJ1-5

CDR3aa: ASLNSETQY
abundance: NA
v_gene: TRBV10-2
j_gene: TRBJ2-5

CDR3aa: ASSLERQTEAF
abundance: NA
v_gene: TRBV7-8
j_gene: TRBJ1-1

CDR3aa: ASSIDTNGYT
abundance: NA
v_gene: TRBV7-2
j_gene: TRBJ1-2

CDR3aa: ASSLQTGTASYEQY
abundance: NA
v_gene: TRBV11-2
j_gene: TRBJ2-7

CDR3aa: SVDNRF
abundance: few
v_gene: TRBV29-1
j_gene: TRBJ2-7

CDR3aa: ASSQDTGGLGTEAF
abundance: NA
v_gene: TRBV5-4
j_gene: TRBJ1-1

CDR3aa: ASSLAQGSRSEQY
abundance: NA
v_gene: TRBV5-1
j_gene: TRBJ2-7